This T cell receptor (beta chain) was profiled in a study of blood T cell repertoires in COVID-19. About the study: The United States, Italy and Spain were the sources of the acute and convalescent COVID-19 samples.

Unmatched junction bases numbered 6, after V lost 0 bases and J lost 3 bases. Per germline, CDR1 SGHRS and CDR2 YFSETQ. The CDR3 totals 15 residues. As handled by the study authors: Reference gene primers were amplified, and this amplification served to estimate nucleated cell counts. Clones were read by immunoSEQ multiplex PCR, and TCRdb kept only the in-frame ones, dropping some. The V and J calls and clone size were taken over from that table, and D and trimming were inferred from the DNA. The table has approximately 330,000 clones, 87% seen once; the top ten hold roughly 9.9%. Of note for this clone: Other DNA sequences in the same sample also yield this CDR3.

The clonotype originates from a man between 25 and 39 years old with COVID-19, enrolled during active disease. Sequencing used peripheral blood. The J gene is TRBJ2-7, the V gene TRBV5-1; 7 bases are a match to TRBD1. CDR3 nucleotides: TGCGCCAGCAGCTTGGGACAGGGAGTCGTCTACGAGCAGTACTTC. Its translation: CASSLGQGVVYEQYF.